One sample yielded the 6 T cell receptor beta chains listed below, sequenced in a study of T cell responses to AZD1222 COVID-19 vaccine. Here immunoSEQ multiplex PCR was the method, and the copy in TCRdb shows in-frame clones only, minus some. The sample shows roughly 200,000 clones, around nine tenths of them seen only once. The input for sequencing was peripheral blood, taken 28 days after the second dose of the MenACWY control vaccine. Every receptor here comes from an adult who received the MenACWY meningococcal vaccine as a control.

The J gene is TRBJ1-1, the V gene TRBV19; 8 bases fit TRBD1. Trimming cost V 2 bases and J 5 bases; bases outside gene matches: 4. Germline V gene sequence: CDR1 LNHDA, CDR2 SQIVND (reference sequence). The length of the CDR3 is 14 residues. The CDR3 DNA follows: TGTGCCAGTAGTATACAGGGGGCGTTGACTGAAGCTTTCTTT. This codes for CASSIQGALTEAFF.

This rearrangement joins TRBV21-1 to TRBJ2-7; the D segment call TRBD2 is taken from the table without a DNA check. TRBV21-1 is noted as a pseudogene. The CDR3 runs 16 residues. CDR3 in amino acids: CASSKGRRREGSGQYF. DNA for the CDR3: TGTGCCAGCAGCAAAGGACGTAGGCGGGAGGGGAGCGGGCAGTACTTC.

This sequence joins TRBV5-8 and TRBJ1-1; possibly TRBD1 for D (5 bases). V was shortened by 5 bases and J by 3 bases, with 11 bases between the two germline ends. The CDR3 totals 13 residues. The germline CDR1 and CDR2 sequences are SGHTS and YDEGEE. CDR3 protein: CASSWTGDTEAFF. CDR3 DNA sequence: TGTGCCAGCAGTTGGACGGGGGACACTGAAGCTTTCTTT. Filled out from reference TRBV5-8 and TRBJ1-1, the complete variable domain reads EAGVTQSPTHLIKTRGQQATLRCSPISGHTSVYWYQQALGLGLQFLLWYDEGEERNRGNFPPRFSGRQFPNYSSELNVNALELEDSALYLCASSWTGDTEAFFGQGTRLTVV.

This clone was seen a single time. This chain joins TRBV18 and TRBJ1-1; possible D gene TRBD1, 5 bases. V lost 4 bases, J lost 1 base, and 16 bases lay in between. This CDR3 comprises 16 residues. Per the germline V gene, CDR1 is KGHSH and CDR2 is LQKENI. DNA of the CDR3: TGTGCCAGCTCACGTGACATCCTTACAGGGAACACTGAAGCTTTCTTT. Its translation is CASSRDILTGNTEAFF.

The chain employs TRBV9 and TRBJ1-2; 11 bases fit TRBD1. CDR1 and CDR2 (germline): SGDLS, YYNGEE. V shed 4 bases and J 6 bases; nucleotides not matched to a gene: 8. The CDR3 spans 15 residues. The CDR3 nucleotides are TGTGCCAGCAGCTCCCGGGACAGGGGGTATAATGGCTACACCTTC. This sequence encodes CASSSRDRGYNGYTF.

The CDR3 loop reads CASSPSVLGGDTQYF. CDR3 sequence (DNA): TGTGCCAGCTCACCCTCGGTCCTGGGTGGAGATACGCAGTATTTT. This rearrangement joins TRBV18 to TRBJ2-3; no clear D. This CDR3 is 15 amino acids long. Germline CDR1 and CDR2: KGHSH and LQKENI. Trimming removed 3 bases from V and 5 bases from J, with 15 bases in between.